Listed here is a single TCR beta chain. CDR3 length: 14 amino acids. Per germline, CDR1 MNHEY and CDR2 SMNVEV (reference sequence). V dropped 3 bases and J dropped 0; count of bases not matched to a gene: 2. TCRdb independently ran MiXCR on the 5' RACE reads; one entry per CDR3 protein. The table has roughly 72,000 distinct CDR3 sequences, around 13% seen once; the top ten hold about 1.1%. This record comes from a study of early T cells in non-severe SARS-CoV-2 infection. The chain has TRBV27 and TRBJ2-7; 7 nucleotides match TRBD1. The sample consisted of whole blood. The source is an adult who was a healthcare worker with PCR-confirmed SARS-CoV-2 infection or an uninfected control (not recorded which). The CDR3: CASSLTGISYEQYF. The CDR3 coding sequence is TGTGCCAGCAGTTTGACAGGGATCTCCTACGAGCAGTACTTC.